What follows is one T cell receptor (beta chain) and its context. Sequencing used immunoSEQ multiplex PCR; TCRdb keeps in-frame clones, though not all of them. In the table there are 95,000 to 130,000 clones, 88% of which are singletons. The sample belongs to a study of control samples from healthy donors and cancer patients. CDR3 length: 12 residues. Trimming stripped 6 bases from V and 4 bases from J, with 7 bases between. CDR1 and CDR2 from the germline V gene are MNHNY and SVGAGI (reference sequence). The clonotype comes from an older woman in good health. The V and J genes are TRBV6-6 and TRBJ1-3; no clear D. The sequenced sample was blood. The CDR3 loop is CASSPGGNTIYF. The CDR3 DNA reads as TGTGCCAGCAGCCCCGGGGGAAACACCATATATTTT.